The T cell receptor (beta chain) under discussion was sequenced for a study of CD8 T cells in ankylosing spondylitis. J lost 6 bases, V lost 4 bases, and 7 bases had no gene match. The CDR3 contains 15 residues. MiXCR, run by TCRdb on the 5' RACE reads, gives a single entry per CDR3 protein. The table lists under 150,000 distinct CDR3 sequences, about an eighth of them singletons. This clonotype was picked up many times. The antigen is undetermined. General study points: The study looked at matched synovial fluid samples from ankylosing spondylitis patients. Disease-linked clones were reported to be significantly enriched there. In ankylosing spondylitis blood, a motif of roughly 8 highly homologous TCR beta variants appeared characteristic. Disease-linked clones had a CD8+ phenotype and relatively low frequency in peripheral blood.

The receptor was derived from a female donor with ankylosing spondylitis or in good health (not recorded which). The genes are TRBV12-3 or TRBV12-4 and TRBJ2-2; 8 bases are shared with TRBD1. Input material: blood, either unsorted or a sorted T cell fraction (not recorded which). The CDR3 nucleotides read TGTGCCAGCAGTTCTAGACAGGGGAAGGCCGGGGAGCTGTTTTTT. Translated, it gives CASSSRQGKAGELFF.